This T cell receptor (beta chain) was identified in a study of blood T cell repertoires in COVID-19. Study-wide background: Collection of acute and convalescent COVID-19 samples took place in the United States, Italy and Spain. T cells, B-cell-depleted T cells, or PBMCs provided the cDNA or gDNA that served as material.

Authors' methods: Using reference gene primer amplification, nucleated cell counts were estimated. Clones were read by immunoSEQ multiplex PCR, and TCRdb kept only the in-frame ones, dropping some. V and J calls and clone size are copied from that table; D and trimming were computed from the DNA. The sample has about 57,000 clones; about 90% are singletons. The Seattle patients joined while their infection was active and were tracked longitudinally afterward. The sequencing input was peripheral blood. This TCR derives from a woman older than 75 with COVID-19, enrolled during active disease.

Here the CDR3 reads CASRDRGTEAFF. For the CDR3, the DNA is TGTGCCAGTAGGGACCGGGGCACTGAAGCTTTCTTT. This chain connects TRBV19 to TRBJ1-1; no firm D call. V was trimmed by 6 bases and J by 4 bases, leaving 9 bases between them. Germline values: CDR1 LNHDA, CDR2 SQIVND (reference sequence). This CDR3 has 12 residues.